The 31 T cell receptor beta chains listed next were all sequenced from one sample in a study of OX40 agonist ivuxolimab in advanced cancers. Sequencing used immunoSEQ multiplex PCR; TCRdb keeps in-frame clones, though not all of them. The table has tens of thousands of clones, 89% seen once. Sample: CD4+ or CD8+ T cells sorted from blood, taken in a trial of the OX40 agonist ivuxolimab. These receptor sequences come from an adult with an advanced solid tumor such as melanoma, head and neck, liver or kidney cancer.

The chain recombines TRBV7-9 with TRBJ2-1; TRBD2 agrees at 9 bases. Germline V gives CDR1 SEHNR, CDR2 FQNEAQ (reference sequence). V was clipped by 4 bases and J by 4 bases; unmatched bases: 11. The CDR3 runs to 17 residues. The CDR3: CASSSSPAGGLYNEQFF. The CDR3 DNA reads as TGTGCCAGCAGCTCCTCCCCAGCGGGAGGCCTTTACAATGAGCAGTTCTTC.

The rearrangement links TRBV11-2 to TRBJ2-7; TRBD2 matches 8 bases. This CDR3 is 14 amino acids long. Germline trimming cut 1 base from V and 6 bases from J; bases unmatched to any gene: 5. The V gene's germline CDR1 is SGHAT and CDR2 FQNNGV. The CDR3 nucleotides read TGTGCCAGCAGCTTAGGGGGACTAGTCTCCGAGCAGTACTTC. It encodes CASSLGGLVSEQYF.

The CDR3 sequence is CASTPTGTSAFYEQYF. The CDR3 DNA follows: TGCGCCAGCACCCCTACCGGGACTAGTGCTTTTTACGAGCAGTACTTC. The chain uses TRBV5-1 and TRBJ2-7; the match to TRBD2 covers 8 bases. V was clipped by 6 bases and J by 4 bases; unmatched bases: 15. The CDR3 extends over 16 amino acids. Germline-derived CDR1 and CDR2 are SGHRS and YFSETQ.

The genes are TRBV5-1 and TRBJ2-7; 7 bases map to TRBD2. This CDR3 comprises 14 residues. V lost 4 bases to trimming and J lost 3 bases; unmatched junction nucleotides: 7. Germline V gene data show CDR1 as SGHRS and CDR2 as YFSETQ. CDR3 DNA sequence: TGCGCCAGCAGCCCCGACGGGGGGAACTACGAGCAGTACTTC. Translated, it gives CASSPDGGNYEQYF.

The CDR3 nucleotides read TGTGCCAGCAGCCTACCGGGACAGGGTGAATACACCTTC. The encoded protein is CASSLPGQGEYTF. The chain recombines TRBV7-6 with TRBJ1-2; 9 bases line up with TRBD1. Germline loops: CDR1 SGHVS, CDR2 FNYEAQ. The CDR3 has 13 amino acids. The trim removed 5 bases at V and 11 bases at J, leaving 9 bases unmatched.

The chain has TRBV11-2 and TRBJ2-1; possible D gene TRBD2, 6 bases. Germline-derived CDR1 and CDR2 are SGHAT and FQNNGV. The CDR3 is 15 residues long. Trimming removed 1 base at V and 4 bases at J, with 11 bases between. The CDR3 reads CASSLVSAGYNEQFF. CDR3 sequence (DNA): TGTGCCAGCAGCTTAGTGTCGGCGGGATACAATGAGCAGTTCTTC.

V and J are TRBV27 and TRBJ2-1; 7 bases line up with TRBD1. The length of the CDR3 is 15 residues. Germline V CDR1 and CDR2: MNHEY, SMNVEV (reference sequence). The trim removed 5 bases at V and 8 bases at J, leaving 12 bases unmatched. This CDR3 reads CASSPNLNRGDEQFF. The CDR3 nucleotides read TGTGCCAGCAGTCCGAACCTGAACAGGGGCGATGAGCAGTTCTTC.

This clone came up once. The V call is TRBV5-5, the J call TRBJ1-2; no definite D call. The V and J ends lost 5 bases and 9 bases respectively, with 17 bases between them. This CDR3 region has 13 residues. Per the germline V gene, CDR1 is SGHKS and CDR2 is YYEKEE (reference sequence). CDR3 sequence (DNA): TGTGCCAGCAGTTCCAGATCGTCAGAGAGCTACACCTTC. It yields the protein CASSSRSSESYTF. Combining the CDR3 with reference TRBV5-5 and TRBJ1-2 gives the whole variable domain DAGVTQSPTHLIKTRGQQVTLRCSPISGHKSVSWYQQVLGQGPQFIFQYYEKEERGRGNFPDRFSARQFPNYSSELNVNALLLGDSALYLCASSSRSSESYTFGSGTRLTVV.

The chain combines TRBV5-6 with TRBJ2-7, with TRBD2 matching over 9 bases. The V segment lost 4 bases and the J segment 2 bases; nucleotides outside the gene matches: 10. The germline V gene encodes CDR1 SGHDT and CDR2 YYEEEE. There are 16 residues in the CDR3. The CDR3 here is CASSPYSGSTTYEQYF. The CDR3 nucleotides read TGTGCCAGCAGCCCATATAGCGGGAGCACAACCTACGAGCAGTACTTC.

This sequence joins TRBV11-3 and TRBJ2-3, with 13 bases identical to TRBD2. The CDR3 runs to 17 residues. V shed 5 bases and J 4 bases; nucleotides not matched to a gene: 9. Germline V lookup: CDR1 SGHNT, CDR2 YENEEA. This CDR3 reads CASSPLRTSGRSDTQYF. CDR3 sequence (DNA): TGTGCCAGCAGCCCCCTTCGGACTAGCGGGAGATCAGATACGCAGTATTTT.

The chain links TRBV9 to TRBJ1-3, with unresolved D. CDR3 length equals 15 residues. Germline V gives CDR1 SGDLS, CDR2 YYNGEE. V was cut by 4 bases and J by 0 bases, with 11 bases left in between. The CDR3 region is CASSSDGLSGNTIYF. CDR3 DNA: TGTGCCAGCAGCTCCGACGGCCTCTCTGGAAACACCATATATTTT.

The chain recombines TRBV6-1 with TRBJ2-7; 10 bases match TRBD1. The germline V gene encodes CDR1 MNHNS and CDR2 SASEGT. CDR3 length: 15 residues. With 6 bases clipped from V and 1 base from J, the junction kept 6 bases outside the gene matches. CDR3 region: CASRAPGQGSYEQYF. CDR3 in DNA: TGTGCCAGCAGAGCGCCGGGACAGGGGTCCTACGAGCAGTACTTC.

The chain couples TRBV7-9 to TRBJ2-7; 9 bases fit TRBD2. Germline CDR1 SEHNR, CDR2 FQNEAQ (reference sequence). The CDR3 is made up of 14 amino acids. J lost 3 bases, V lost 4 bases, and 4 bases had no gene match. In DNA, the CDR3 is TGTGCCAGCAGCTCTTTGACTAGCGGCTACGAGCAGTACTTC. It encodes CASSSLTSGYEQYF.

This chain uses TRBV29-1 with TRBJ2-7; 7 bases fit TRBD1. Germline V gives CDR1 SQVTM, CDR2 ANQGSEA. This CDR3 spans 13 amino acids. V gave up 4 bases and J gave up 4 bases; unmatched junction bases: 7. For the CDR3, the DNA is TGCAGCGTTGGGGAAGGGGGCTGGTACGAGCAGTACTTC. Translating gives CSVGEGGWYEQYF.

CDR3 sequence: CASSFSQVHYGYTF. CDR3 in DNA: TGTGCCAGCAGCTTTTCCCAGGTCCACTATGGCTACACCTTC. This chain uses TRBV13 with TRBJ1-2; unclear D gene. The germline CDR1 and CDR2 sequences are PRHDT and FYEKMQ (reference sequence). Trimming removed 3 bases from V and 3 bases from J, with 11 bases in between. The CDR3 loop spans 14 amino acids.

In the case of this clone: The junction departs from the called germline gene at one end, perhaps through a read error. CDR3 nucleotide sequence: TGTGCCATCAGTTCACCAGGAAGAGACAACACTGAAGCTTTCTTT. Protein product: CAISSPGRDNTEAFF. The chain employs TRBV6-5 and TRBJ1-1; D unclear. Germline V CDR1 and CDR2: MNHEY, SVGAGI. This CDR3 contains 15 residues.

This chain uses TRBV5-4 with TRBJ1-4, with 11 bases that match TRBD1. The length of the CDR3 is 17 residues. Germline V lookup: CDR1 SGHNT, CDR2 YYREEE (reference sequence). The ends lost 4 bases at V and 4 bases at J; junction bases unmatched: 9. The CDR3 loop is CASSLVGTGGINEKLFF. The CDR3 DNA sequence: TGTGCCAGCAGCCTGGTCGGGACAGGGGGGATTAATGAAAAACTGTTTTTT.

The gene calls are TRBV5-1 and TRBJ1-1, with 7 bases lining up with TRBD1. The V segment lost 4 bases and the J segment 6 bases; nucleotides outside the gene matches: 12. The CDR3 totals 15 residues. The germline gives CDR1 SGHRS, CDR2 YFSETQ. The CDR3: CASSLALNRGSEAFF. CDR3 nucleotides: TGCGCCAGCAGCCTAGCATTGAACAGGGGCTCTGAAGCTTTCTTT.

The V and J genes are TRBV7-3 and TRBJ2-1, with TRBD2 matching 13 bases. Germline V gene sequence: CDR1 SGHTA, CDR2 FQGTGA. The CDR3 has 16 residues. The trim removed 5 bases at V and 7 bases at J, leaving 8 bases unmatched. In DNA form, the CDR3 reads TGTGCCAGCAGCCCAAAATGGACTAGCGGGGGAAATGAGCAGTTCTTC. Protein sequence: CASSPKWTSGGNEQFF.

The V and J genes are TRBV5-1 and TRBJ2-3; 13 nucleotides line up with TRBD2. Germline CDR1 SGHRS, CDR2 YFSETQ. The CDR3 length is 16 residues. V lost 4 bases, J lost 5 bases, and 7 bases stayed unmatched. The CDR3 nucleotides are TGCGCCAGCAGCCCCGGACTAGCGGGAGAAATAGATACGCAGTATTTT. Translation: CASSPGLAGEIDTQYF.

The chain joins TRBV9 to TRBJ2-3; TRBD1 aligns across 7 bases. CDR1 is SGDLS and CDR2 is YYNGEE in the germline V gene. This CDR3 has 14 amino acids. The junction had 5 bases not matched to a gene; V was cut back by 2 bases and J by 5 bases. In DNA, the CDR3 is TGTGCCAGCAGCGTTACAGGGGATATAGATACGCAGTATTTT. Its translation: CASSVTGDIDTQYF.

The rearrangement uses TRBV10-3 and TRBJ1-1, with TRBD1 as a possible D gene (6 bases). V shed 3 bases and J shed 1 base, with 12 bases lying between them. The V gene's germline CDR1 is ENHRY and CDR2 SYGVKD. The CDR3 consists of 15 residues. In DNA form, the CDR3 reads TGTGCCATCAGTGAACTCGTAGGGGGGAACACTGAAGCTTTCTTT. It codes for CAISELVGGNTEAFF.

The V call is TRBV10-1, the J call TRBJ2-3; 9 bases match TRBD2. The junction had 9 bases not matched to a gene; V was cut back by 4 bases and J by 4 bases. The CDR3 runs to 16 residues. Germline CDR1 WNHNN, CDR2 SYGVQD (reference sequence). Here the CDR3 reads CASSGSKSGRSDTQYF. In DNA, the CDR3 is TGCGCCAGCAGTGGGTCTAAAAGCGGGAGGTCAGATACGCAGTATTTT.

This clone was found once. The chain couples TRBV19 to TRBJ2-7; no clear D. The CDR3 has 12 residues. The germline V gene encodes CDR1 LNHDA and CDR2 SQIVND (reference sequence). V lost 5 bases and J 3 bases, leaving 8 bases between the germline ends. CDR3 DNA sequence: TGTGCCAGTAGTCCCTCACGCTACGAGCAGTACTTC. Translated, it gives CASSPSRYEQYF.

With regard to this clone: Other DNA sequences from this sample encode an identical CDR3 as well. The V call is TRBV5-1, the J call TRBJ1-1; D is possibly TRBD1 (5 bases). The CDR3 sequence is 14 residues long. The germline V gene encodes CDR1 SGHRS and CDR2 YFSETQ. Trimming pared 2 bases from V and 0 bases from J, leaving 8 bases between. CDR3: CASSLDRMNTEAFF. DNA for the CDR3: TGCGCCAGCAGCTTAGACAGAATGAACACTGAAGCTTTCTTT.

The table lists this clone with a count of one. The chain combines TRBV6-5 with TRBJ2-7; TRBD1 aligns across 9 bases. The germline gives CDR1 MNHEY, CDR2 SVGAGI. Trimming at V came to 6 bases and at J to 7 bases, leaving 13 bases not matched to a gene. CDR3 length equals 15 residues. The CDR3, as DNA: TGTGCCAGCAGCGTGGGGACAGGGAGGGGGCAAGAGCAGTACTTC. It is translated as CASSVGTGRGQEQYF.

The V gene is TRBV5-1, the J gene TRBJ2-7; a possible D gene is TRBD2 (6 bases). V lost 2 bases and J 5 bases, leaving 17 bases between the germline ends. The germline V gene encodes CDR1 SGHRS and CDR2 YFSETQ. The CDR3 is 15 amino acids. The CDR3 region is CASSFRGPGVNEQYF. CDR3 in DNA: TGCGCCAGCAGCTTCCGGGGACCGGGGGTCAACGAGCAGTACTTC.

J is TRBJ2-7 and V is TRBV19; 9 bases are a match to TRBD1. Trimming took 7 bases from V and 3 from J; bases not matched to a gene: 13. Looked up from germline, CDR1 is LNHDA and CDR2 is SQIVND (reference sequence). CDR3 length equals 16 residues. The CDR3 sequence is CASNRGRAAQSYEQYF. The CDR3, as DNA: TGTGCCAGTAACAGGGGGCGGGCGGCGCAAAGCTACGAGCAGTACTTC.

The rearrangement joins TRBV18 to TRBJ1-4; D call uncertain. The CDR3 is made up of 16 amino acids. Germline V lookup: CDR1 KGHSH, CDR2 LQKENI. The V and J ends lost 2 bases and 7 bases respectively, with 17 bases between them. DNA for the CDR3: TGTGCCAGCTCACCATACCAGACCCTAGTGAGTGAAAAACTGTTTTTT. It codes for CASSPYQTLVSEKLFF.

This chain connects TRBV9 to TRBJ2-3; 14 nucleotides match TRBD2. This CDR3 spans 16 amino acids. After removal of 1 base from V and 6 bases from J, the junction contained 4 bases not matched to a gene. CDR1 and CDR2 (germline): SGDLS, YYNGEE. The CDR3 loop reads CASSVRGLAGVDTQYF. The DNA for the CDR3 is TGTGCCAGCAGCGTAAGGGGACTAGCGGGAGTCGATACGCAGTATTTT.

This chain connects TRBV5-4 to TRBJ2-5, with 10 positions matching TRBD2. Trimming removed 1 base from V and 7 bases from J; junction bases left unmatched: 7. Germline-derived CDR1 and CDR2 are SGHNT and YYREEE (reference sequence). The CDR3 runs to 15 residues. In DNA form, the CDR3 reads TGTGCCAGCAGCTTGTGGCTAGCGGGAGTGGGGACCCAGTACTTC. It specifies CASSLWLAGVGTQYF.